These 15 T cell receptor beta chains share one sample of origin, sequenced in a study of glioma-infiltrating T cells after dendritic cell vaccination. Time point denoted: after dendritic cell vaccination, including at tumor progression/relapse. Measured with immunoSEQ multiplex PCR; TCRdb has only the in-frame clones, and not every one. The repertoire holds 100,000 or so clones, with about 90% as singletons. This sample comprised blood, obtained after dendritic cell vaccination. These TCRs come from a human donor with glioblastoma.

This chain connects TRBV12-5 to TRBJ2-2; maybe TRBD1 (5 bases). There are 15 residues in the CDR3. Trimming removed 9 bases at V and 0 bases at J, with 14 bases between. Germline assignment: CDR1 LGHNT and CDR2 FRNRAP. The CDR3 coding sequence is TGTGCTAGAGCAAGGACAAATTCGAACACCGGGGAGCTGTTTTTT. Its translation is CARARTNSNTGELFF.

This chain links TRBV18 with TRBJ1-1, with 7 bases identical to TRBD1. Germline CDR1 is KGHSH and CDR2 is LQKENI. The CDR3 has 14 residues. After removal of 3 bases from V and 3 bases from J, the junction contained 4 bases not matched to a gene. For the CDR3, the DNA is TGTGCCAGCTCACCCCGACAGGGAGACACTGAAGCTTTCTTT. Translating it yields CASSPRQGDTEAFF.

The chain employs TRBV5-4 and TRBJ1-6; possibly TRBD1 for D (6 bases). V was trimmed by 0 bases and J by 7 bases, leaving 11 bases between them. This CDR3 is 15 amino acids long. Germline lookup yields CDR1 SGHNT and CDR2 YYREEE (reference sequence). The CDR3 protein is CASSLENRVNSPLHF. The CDR3 nucleotides are TGTGCCAGCAGCTTGGAAAACAGGGTGAATTCACCCCTCCACTTT.

This sequence joins TRBV5-1 and TRBJ2-5, with a tentative D call TRBD2 (5 bases). Germline V CDR1 and CDR2: SGHRS, YFSETQ. V was cut by 1 base and J by 3 bases, with 10 bases left in between. This CDR3 comprises 14 residues. The CDR3 DNA reads as TGCGCCAGCAGCTTGCTTCTCGGGGAAGAGACCCAGTACTTC. It codes for CASSLLLGEETQYF.

CDR3 sequence: CASSLRETSTTGELFF. For the CDR3, the DNA is TGCGCCAGCAGCTTGCGCGAGACTAGCACAACCGGGGAGCTGTTTTTT. This rearrangement joins TRBV5-1 to TRBJ2-2; 7 nucleotides agree with TRBD2. The ends lost 1 base at V and 5 bases at J; junction bases unmatched: 8. The CDR3 is 16 amino acids. CDR1 and CDR2 from the germline V gene are SGHRS and YFSETQ.

The chain joins TRBV7-3 to TRBJ1-4; D unclear. From germline, CDR1 is SGHTA and CDR2 FQGTGA. Trimming stripped 5 bases from V and 7 bases from J, with 11 bases between. The CDR3 extends over 13 amino acids. CDR3: CASSPRHGEKLFF. CDR3 bases: TGTGCCAGCAGCCCCAGACACGGTGAAAAACTGTTTTTT. The full variable domain, in which reference TRBV7-3 and TRBJ1-4 provide the parts outside the CDR3, is GAGVSQTPSNKVTEKGKYVELRCDPISGHTALYWYRQSLGQGPEFLIYFQGTGAADDSGLPNDRFFAVRPEGSVSTLKIQRTERGDSAVYLCASSPRHGEKLFFGSGTQLSVL.

The V call is TRBV7-9, the J call TRBJ2-1; TRBD2 matches 10 bases. In germline, CDR1 is SEHNR, CDR2 FQNEAQ (reference sequence). The ends lost 2 bases at V and 3 bases at J; junction bases unmatched: 4. CDR3 size: 16 residues. In DNA, the CDR3 is TGTGCCAGCAGCTTATCCACTAGCGGGGACTACAATGAGCAGTTCTTC. It encodes CASSLSTSGDYNEQFF.

The chain carries TRBV29-1 and TRBJ1-5, with 8 bases that match TRBD1. This CDR3 region has 13 residues. Germline CDR1 reads SQVTM; CDR2 reads ANQGSEA. V shed 4 bases, J shed 7 bases, and the junction held 6 bases outside the gene matches. Written as DNA, the CDR3 is TGCAGCGTTGCCGGGACAGGTAACCAGCCCCAGCATTTT. Translating it yields CSVAGTGNQPQHF.

The CDR3 spells CASSPGGLADVTDTQYF. CDR3 in DNA: TGTGCCAGCAGCCCCGGGGGACTAGCGGATGTCACAGATACGCAGTATTTT. The gene calls are TRBV11-3 and TRBJ2-3, with TRBD2 matching 11 bases. The V segment lost 5 bases and the J segment 2 bases; nucleotides outside the gene matches: 9. Germline lookup yields CDR1 SGHNT and CDR2 YENEEA. The CDR3 is made up of 17 amino acids.

The chain uses TRBV19 and TRBJ2-7; 7 bases are shared with TRBD1. The CDR3 is 15 residues long. The germline gives CDR1 LNHDA, CDR2 SQIVND (reference sequence). Trimming removed 0 bases from V and 0 bases from J; junction bases left unmatched: 2. The CDR3 protein is CASSIERDSSYEQYF. The CDR3 DNA reads TGTGCCAGTAGTATAGAACGGGACAGCTCCTACGAGCAGTACTTC. The full variable domain, rest sourced from reference TRBV19 and TRBJ2-7, is DGGITQSPKYLFRKEGQNVTLSCEQNLNHDAMYWYRQDPGQGLRLIYYSQIVNDFQKGDIAEGYSVSREKKESFPLTVTSAQKNPTAFYLCASSIERDSSYEQYFGPGTRLTVT.

The chain joins TRBV7-9 to TRBJ2-3; 8 nucleotides line up with TRBD1. Germline V gives CDR1 SEHNR, CDR2 FQNEAQ (reference sequence). Trimming took 3 bases from V and 6 from J; bases not matched to a gene: 8. The CDR3 is 15 residues long. In DNA, the CDR3 is TGTGCCAGCAGCTTCGTCCAGGGGGCTTCCGATACGCAGTATTTT. Translated, it gives CASSFVQGASDTQYF.

J is TRBJ1-5 and V is TRBV4-1, with D perhaps matching TRBD1 (5 bases). This CDR3 region has 16 residues. Germline values: CDR1 MGHRA, CDR2 YSYEKL. Trimming left V 1 base short and J 3 bases short, with 13 bases between. This CDR3 is CASSQGRAGPNQPQHF. The CDR3 DNA is TGCGCCAGCAGCCAAGGGAGAGCAGGGCCCAATCAGCCCCAGCATTTT.

This rearrangement joins TRBV7-3 to TRBJ2-4, with D tentatively TRBD1 (6 bases). The CDR3 loop spans 14 amino acids. Trimming pared 4 bases from V and 7 bases from J, leaving 14 bases between. Germline-derived CDR1 and CDR2 are SGHTA and FQGTGA. This chain's CDR3 is CASSSPGESNIQYF. DNA of the CDR3: TGTGCCAGCAGCTCGCCAGGGGAATCGAACATTCAGTACTTC.

The genes are TRBV2 and TRBJ2-7; D may be TRBD1 (5 bases). CDR3 length: 12 residues. The germline V gene has CDR1 SNHLY and CDR2 FYNNEI. V was cut by 5 bases and J by 5 bases, with 10 bases left in between. CDR3 protein: CASSPDKNEQYF. CDR3 in DNA: TGTGCCAGCAGTCCGGACAAAAACGAGCAGTACTTC. The whole variable domain, remainder taken from reference TRBV2 and TRBJ2-7, is EPEVTQTPSHQVTQMGQEVILRCVPISNHLYFYWYRQILGQKVEFLVSFYNNEISEKSEIFDDQFSVERPDGSNFTLKIRSTKLEDSAMYFCASSPDKNEQYFGPGTRLTVT.

The rearrangement uses TRBV7-8 and TRBJ1-1; D possibly corresponds to TRBD1 (6 bases). Germline CDR1 and CDR2: SGHVS and FQNEAQ. The V gene lost 1 base and the J gene lost 0 bases, with 6 bases spanning the gap. The CDR3 loop spans 14 amino acids. CDR3 loop: CASSLGTVNTEAFF. For the CDR3, the DNA is TGTGCCAGCAGCTTAGGGACAGTGAACACTGAAGCTTTCTTT.